This TCR beta chain is drawn from a study of radiotherapy plus CTLA-4 blockade in lung cancer (dated by TCRdb to 2017 to 2018). About the investigation overall: Among the enrolled patients, about 19% had an objective response, and 31% reached disease control.

Spanning cysteine to phenylalanine, the CDR3 consists of 15 amino acids. The kept DNA is CDR3 alone, 45 bases in frame from the first base. A distance of 13 bases separates the germline ends of V and J, which lose 3 bases and 2 bases respectively. Per the germline V gene, MGHRA is the CDR1 and YSYEKL is the CDR2. Library prep was done by the immunoSEQ multiplex PCR assay. The table was pulled from immuneACCESS by TCRdb, which kept in-frame rearrangements only. Such tables lose some clones; where checked, under half of the loss comes from unresolved V genes, and the rest has no known cause. The sample records 40,000 or so clones, more than 65% of which are singletons. Of the sample, around a tenth is held by the ten largest clones. Of note for this clone: What this receptor recognizes is not known. Base qualities were left out, and no much larger clone turns up one base away.

Study-wide conclusions, independent of this receptor: After treatment with radiotherapy and ipilimumab, TCR clones that originated in tumors expanded in peripheral blood. Increased serum interferon-beta after radiation, together with early dynamic changes in blood T cell clones, were reported to be the strongest predictors of response.

The study tested focal radiation therapy combined with CTLA-4 blockade (ipilimumab) in patients with chemo-refractory metastatic non-small-cell lung cancer. This sequence uses TRBV4-1 and TRBJ2-5; perhaps TRBD1 is the D gene, with 6 bases matching. The sample consisted of peripheral blood, taken from a patient treated with radiotherapy plus ipilimumab. The receptor was isolated from a human donor with non-small cell lung cancer who had stable disease on radiotherapy plus ipilimumab. The bases are TGCGCCAGCAGCCAGATTCCGGGACAACAAGAGACCCAGTACTTC. This gives the protein CASSQIPGQQETQYF.